Listed here are 14 T cell receptor beta chains from one sample, sequenced in a study of glioma-infiltrating T cells. TCR alpha and beta CDR3 regions were amplified from RNA using iRepertoire nested multiplex PCR. MiXCR, run by TCRdb on the multiplex PCR reads, gives a single entry per CDR3 protein. Of roughly 5,000 distinct CDR3 sequences listed, approximately 34% were seen once; the top ten hold about 7%. The sample consisted of glioma tissue, nonneoplastic brain tissue, or PBMCs (not recorded which). Receptors were obtained from a human donor with low-grade glioma or glioblastoma, undergoing nonglioma brain surgery, or in good health (not recorded which).

The chain links TRBV6-2 or TRBV6-3 to TRBJ2-7, with D perhaps assigned TRBD1 or TRBD2 (5 bases each). The CDR3 contains 14 residues. V dropped 0 bases and J dropped 5 bases, with 11 bases sitting between them. Germline loops: CDR1 MNHEY, CDR2 SVGEGT. In nucleotides, the CDR3 is TGTGCCAGCAGTTACTCCGGGGCCTACGACGAGCAGTACTTC. It translates to CASSYSGAYDEQYF.

V usage is TRBV29-1 and J usage is TRBJ2-1; D is undetermined. From germline, CDR1 is SQVTM and CDR2 ANQGSEA. The CDR3 is made up of 12 amino acids. V lost 6 bases, J lost 3 bases, and 9 bases lay in between. The CDR3 loop reads CSVMTNYNEQFF. The CDR3 coding sequence is TGCAGCGTCATGACGAACTACAATGAGCAGTTCTTC.

By frequency in the sample, this clonotype is medium-sized. This sequence joins TRBV20-1 and TRBJ2-1; D unresolved. This CDR3 is built from 11 residues. Per germline, CDR1 DFQATT and CDR2 SNEGSKA (reference sequence). The V gene lost 5 bases and the J gene lost 7 bases, with 9 bases spanning the gap. CDR3 nucleotides: TGCAGTGCTGCTCTAGGGAATGAGCAGTTCTTC. This gives the protein CSAALGNEQFF.

J is TRBJ1-1 and V is TRBV20-1, with a weak D call TRBD1 (6 bases). Deletions cut 0 bases from V and 1 base from J, with 15 bases between. Per germline, CDR1 DFQATT and CDR2 SNEGSKA (reference sequence). The length of the CDR3 is 16 residues. This chain's CDR3 is CSARDGDTERNTEAFF. The DNA of the CDR3 is TGCAGTGCTAGAGATGGGGACACAGAGAGGAACACTGAAGCTTTCTTT.

The rearrangement uses TRBV4-1 and TRBJ2-7; 7 nucleotides agree with TRBD1. The CDR3 has 15 amino acids. The ends lost 5 bases at V and 4 bases at J; junction bases unmatched: 11. Germline V gives CDR1 MGHRA, CDR2 YSYEKL. The CDR3 reads CASSKGAGRGYEQYF. DNA of the CDR3: TGCGCCAGCAGCAAGGGGGCAGGCCGGGGATACGAGCAGTACTTC.

The chain is built from TRBV3-1 and TRBJ2-7; 7 nucleotides line up with TRBD1. Germline V gene lookup returns CDR1 LGHDT and CDR2 YNNKEL (reference sequence). The CDR3 has 17 residues. CDR3 DNA: TGTGCCAGCAGGCAAGATGGTCTGGGAAAGGGGGCCCACGAGCAGTACGTC. Its protein product is CASRQDGLGKGAHEQYV.

Relative to its sample, this clonotype is large. This rearrangement joins TRBV20-1 to TRBJ1-2, with D possibly matching TRBD1 (5 bases). Per germline, CDR1 DFQATT and CDR2 SNEGSKA (reference sequence). V lost 3 bases to trimming and J lost 6 bases, with 8 bases between them. This CDR3 contains 11 residues. The CDR3 loop is CSARTADGYTF. CDR3 DNA sequence: TGCAGTGCTAGGACAGCGGATGGCTACACCTTC.

This clonotype came up many times. The chain links TRBV14 to TRBJ2-5; 8 positions match TRBD1. J gave up 5 bases and V 3 bases, and 8 bases lay outside the gene matches. The CDR3 extends over 15 amino acids. CDR1 and CDR2 from the germline V gene are SGHDN and FVKESK. CDR3 DNA sequence: TGTGCCAGCAGCCATCCTCCAGGGGGCCTTGAGACCCAGTACTTC. Amino acids: CASSHPPGGLETQYF.

This clonotype counts as medium-sized. V usage is TRBV28 and J usage is TRBJ2-3; D unresolved. V lost 1 base, J lost 0 bases, and 5 bases lay in between. This CDR3 is 14 amino acids long. From germline, CDR1 is MDHEN and CDR2 SYDVKM. The CDR3 coding sequence is TGTGCCAGCAGTTTATCGACTAGCACAGATACGCAGTATTTT. Protein: CASSLSTSTDTQYF.

Relative to its sample, this clonotype is large. The chain carries TRBV28 and TRBJ1-1; D uncertain. V shed 1 base and J shed 4 bases, with 10 bases lying between them. The germline CDR1 and CDR2 sequences are MDHEN and SYDVKM. The CDR3 runs 14 residues. CDR3 loop: CASSLLSVSTEAFF. For the CDR3, the DNA is TGTGCCAGCAGTTTATTGAGCGTTTCCACTGAAGCTTTCTTT. Combining the CDR3 with reference TRBV28 and TRBJ1-1 gives the whole variable domain DVKVTQSSRYLVKRTGEKVFLECVQDMDHENMFWYRQDPGLGLRLIYFSYDVKMKEKGDIPEGYSVSREKKERFSLILESASTNQTSMYLCASSLLSVSTEAFFGQGTRLTVV.

This clonotype is medium-sized within its sample. Here the CDR3 reads CASSLTGQTSSGNTIYF. For the CDR3, the DNA is TGTGCCAGCAGCTTAACAGGACAGACGAGCTCTGGAAACACCATATATTTT. The chain carries TRBV7-3 and TRBJ1-3, with D tentatively TRBD1 (6 bases). From germline, CDR1 is SGHTA and CDR2 FQGTGA. The CDR3 runs to 17 residues. The V end was cut by 0 bases, the J end by 0 bases, with 12 bases between.

About this clonotype: One base away lies a much larger clone, so this may be a sequencing read error. This rearrangement joins TRBV30 to TRBJ2-3; D perhaps matches TRBD1 (5 bases). This CDR3 comprises 14 residues. Germline-derived CDR1 and CDR2 are GTSNPN and SVGIG (reference sequence). V was pared by 4 bases and J by 3 bases, with 14 bases between. The DNA of the CDR3 is TGTGCCTGGACCAGGGCCCAGTGGACAGATACGCAGTATTTT. Translated, it gives CAWTRAQWTDTQYF. Variable domain in full (rest from reference TRBV30 and TRBJ2-3): SQTIHQWPATLVQPVGSPLSLECTVEGTSNPNLYWYRQAAGRGLQLLFYSVGIGQISSEVPQNLSASRPQDRQFILSSKKLLLSDSGFYLCAWTRAQWTDTQYFGPGTRLTVL.

A word on this clonotype: The junction shows a germline mismatch at one end, possibly a read error. V and J are TRBV28 and TRBJ1-1; D remains ambiguous. Germline lookup yields CDR1 MDHEN and CDR2 SYDVKM. CDR3 length: 14 residues. Here the CDR3 DNA reads TGTGCCCGCAGTTTAGGTGTGGCCTCGCCTGACGCTTTCTTT. Encoded protein: CARSLGVASPDAFF.

This clonotype was detected ten times or more. The gene calls are TRBV5-1 and TRBJ2-3; 7 nucleotides align to TRBD1. Germline CDR1 is SGHRS and CDR2 is YFSETQ. J was trimmed by 2 bases and V by 4 bases; bases with no gene match: 13. This CDR3 has 17 amino acids. CDR3 in DNA: TGCGCCAGCAGCCTGACGTGGGACAGCTCCCTCACAGATACGCAGTATTTT. Translating it yields CASSLTWDSSLTDTQYF.